This is a list of T cell receptor beta chains from one sample in a study of blood T cell repertoires in COVID-19. Using immunoSEQ multiplex PCR, the repertoire was profiled, and TCRdb retains in-frame clones only, with some absent. Of roughly 59,000 clones in the sample, over 75% were seen once. Sequences were obtained from peripheral blood. The receptors were gathered from a human donor in a cohort sampled during active COVID-19. The CDR3 runs from the conserved cysteine through the conserved F or W. The D gene is left open where the match is weak. For some rows the clone size is stated as once, few or many, or as a class when expanded; others skip it.

j_gene	v_gene	abundance	d_gene	CDR3nt	CDR3aa
TRBJ2-2	TRBV2	few	.	TGTGCCAGCAGTGTTCTCGGGGCGAACACCGGGGAGCTGTTTTTT	CASSVLGANTGELFF
TRBJ1-4	TRBV9	once	.	TGTGCCAGCAGCGGGGACATAGGGCTTAATGAAAAACTGTTTTTT	CASSGDIGLNEKLFF
TRBJ2-3	TRBV3-1/TRBV3-2	.	.	TGTGCCAGCAGCCAAGATGGGGTAAGGGGTAGGGTCACAGATACGCAGTATTTT	CASSQDGVRGRVTDTQYF
TRBJ2-7	TRBV6-5	.	TRBD1	TGTGCCAGCAGTTCCCTGACAGGGAAGTTACACGAGCAGTACTTC	CASSSLTGKLHEQYF
TRBJ2-7	TRBV27	.	TRBD1	TGTGCCAGCAGTTTATTACAGGGGGTAGGCGAGCAGTACTTC	CASSLLQGVGEQYF
TRBJ2-5	TRBV27	.	TRBD1	TGTGCCAGCAGTACAATGGGACAGGGGAGCCAGACCCAGTACTTC	CASSTMGQGSQTQYF
TRBJ2-7	TRBV6-2/TRBV6-3	.	TRBD2	TGTGCCAGCAGTTACTCAGGGAGGGTCGAGCAGTACTTC	CASSYSGRVEQYF
TRBJ2-6	TRBV2	.	TRBD1	TGTGCCAGCAGTCGGGACAGGCACTCTGGGGCCAACGTCCTGACTTTC	CASSRDRHSGANVLTF
TRBJ1-2	TRBV7-8	.	.	TGTGCCAGCAGCCCTCGGACAGACCGCTATGGCTACACCTTC	CASSPRTDRYGYTF
TRBJ2-1	TRBV29-1	.	TRBD2	TGCAGCGTTGCTCCGACTAGCGGAGGGGAGTATGAGCAGTTCTTC	CSVAPTSGGEYEQFF
TRBJ1-2	TRBV19	.	TRBD1	TGTGCCAGTACCCAACACGGGCGGGGACAGGACTATGGCTACACCTTC	CASTQHGRGQDYGYTF
TRBJ1-1	TRBV19	.	.	TGTGCCAGTACCCTTACCACTAGGGCCCGGGCTTTCTTT	CASTLTTRARAFF